Sequencing of this T cell receptor beta chain was carried out in a study of cytomegalovirus exposure and HLA in healthy donors. A note on this clone: Its antigen is undetermined.

Clones were read by immunoSEQ multiplex PCR, and TCRdb kept only the in-frame ones, dropping some. In the table there are 200,000 or so clones, about 90% of which are singletons. The validation cohort, a group of more than 100 subjects, included the donors and was separate from the roughly 600-subject first cohort. General study findings and limits: Specificity for CMV antigens was confirmed in vitro for three of the CMV-associated chains. A later analysis found first-cohort TCR clusters tended to co-occur in the 90 to 150 validation repertoires. Cytomegalovirus-associated status was assigned to some 160 TCR beta chains.

This CDR3 has 17 amino acids. J gave up 0 bases and V 3 bases, and 6 bases lay outside the gene matches. Per the germline V gene, CDR1 is SGHTS and CDR2 is YDEGEE. The sequenced sample was PBMCs. The rearrangement links TRBV5-8 to TRBJ2-1, with 10 bases matching TRBD2. This receptor was obtained from a woman aged 18 to 35 in good health and CMV-seronegative. The CDR3: CASSSGLAIRSYNEQFF. The CDR3 nucleotides read TGTGCCAGCAGCTCGGGACTAGCGATCCGCTCCTACAATGAGCAGTTCTTC. The entire variable domain, with the rest obtained from reference TRBV5-8 and TRBJ2-1, is as follows: EAGVTQSPTHLIKTRGQQATLRCSPISGHTSVYWYQQALGLGLQFLLWYDEGEERNRGNFPPRFSGRQFPNYSSELNVNALELEDSALYLCASSSGLAIRSYNEQFFGPGTRLTVL.